This TCR beta chain was captured in a study of control samples from healthy donors and cancer patients. Germline CDR1 reads MDHEN; CDR2 reads SYDVKM. V was trimmed by 10 bases and J by 0 bases, leaving 12 bases between them. This CDR3 contains 13 residues. TCRdb's table, derived via immunoSEQ multiplex PCR, lists solely in-frame clones and lacks some. The table lists 150,000 to 200,000 clones, about 90% of them singletons. This receptor was obtained from a man in his late teens or twenties in good health. The sequencing input was blood. The chain is built from TRBV28 and TRBJ1-2; D remains unclear. This chain's CDR3 is CATLRDANYGYTF. CDR3 nucleotide sequence: TGTGCCACCCTCCGGGATGCTAACTATGGCTACACCTTC.